The 12 T cell receptor beta chains listed next were all sequenced from one sample in a study of CD8 T cells in Susac syndrome. RNA amounts of roughly 0.45 to 1 ug underwent reverse transcription with random hexamers. TCRdb reprocessed the immunoSEQ multiplex PCR reads with MiXCR, giving one entry per CDR3 protein. The sample holds roughly 190,000 distinct CDR3 sequences; approximately 94% are singletons and the top ten take 0.085% to 0.11%. Sequencing was done on a sample of CD4+ T cells from PBMCs. The source is a human donor in good health.

The chain employs TRBV15 and TRBJ1-1; tentative D call: TRBD1 (5 bases). V was pared by 3 bases and J by 6 bases, with 8 bases between. The CDR3 runs to 12 residues. Germline CDR1 LNHNV, CDR2 YYDKDF (reference sequence). The CDR3: CATSRGTPEAFF. The CDR3 DNA reads TGTGCCACCAGCAGGGGGACTCCTGAAGCTTTCTTT.

The chain uses TRBV21-1 and TRBJ2-7. TRBV21-1 is a pseudogene. The CDR3 sequence is 12 residues long. This chain's CDR3 is CASSKTGREQYF. The CDR3 DNA reads as TGTGCCAGCAGCAAAACTGGACGCGAGCAGTACTTC.

The chain joins TRBV20-1 to TRBJ1-3; 7 bases map to TRBD1. V dropped 6 bases and J dropped 2; count of bases not matched to a gene: 10. Germline V gives CDR1 DFQATT, CDR2 SNEGSKA (reference sequence). The CDR3 length is 15 residues. The CDR3 is CSADTGTATGNTIYF. The DNA for the CDR3 is TGCAGTGCGGATACCGGGACAGCTACTGGAAACACCATATATTTT.

Points on this clonotype: A read error may account for a junction end that differs from germline. The chain combines TRBV30 with TRBJ2-7; 9 nucleotides line up with TRBD2. CDR1 and CDR2 (germline): GTSNPN, SVGIG (reference sequence). This CDR3 spans 15 amino acids. For the CDR3, the DNA is TGTGTCTGGAGTGTAGGGCTAGCGGGGCTCTACGAGCAGTACTTC. Protein product: CVWSVGLAGLYEQYF.

J is TRBJ2-7 and V is TRBV20-1; 10 nucleotides align to TRBD2. V was pared by 4 bases and J by 1 base, with 4 bases of the junction left unmatched. CDR1 and CDR2 (germline): DFQATT, SNEGSKA (reference sequence). The CDR3 length is 14 residues. The CDR3 DNA is TGCAGTGCTACCCCTAGCGGGAGATCCTACGAGCAGTACTTC. Translation gives CSATPSGRSYEQYF.

The CDR3 DNA reads TGCAGCGTTGTGAAGGACACTGAAGCTTTCTTT. Its protein is CSVVKDTEAFF. J is TRBJ1-1 and V is TRBV29-1; no clear D gene. With 4 bases removed from V and 3 bases from J, the gap between germline ends came to 6 bases. Germline CDR1 and CDR2: SQVTM and ANQGSEA. The CDR3 runs to 11 residues. The complete variable domain, with remaining parts taken from reference TRBV29-1 and TRBJ1-1, reads SAVISQKPSRDICQRGTSLTIQCQVDSQVTMMFWYRQQPGQSLTLIATANQGSEATYESGFVIDKFPISRPNLTFSTLTVSNMSPEDSSIYLCSVVKDTEAFFGQGTRLTVV.

The rearrangement joins TRBV20-1 to TRBJ2-5, with unresolved D. Trimming pared 5 bases from V and 4 bases from J, leaving 11 bases between. Looked up from germline, CDR1 is DFQATT and CDR2 is SNEGSKA (reference sequence). This CDR3 contains 12 residues. CDR3 DNA: TGCAGTGCTTTCGGGTTCGGAGAGACCCAGTACTTC. This translates into CSAFGFGETQYF.

V usage is TRBV6-2 or TRBV6-3 and J usage is TRBJ2-4; 7 nucleotides match TRBD1. Germline assignment: CDR1 MNHEY and CDR2 SVGEGT. The junction had 6 bases not matched to a gene; V was cut back by 4 bases and J by 6 bases. CDR3 length: 14 amino acids. The CDR3, as DNA: TGTGCCAGCAGTTCCACCGACAGGGTAAACATTCAGTACTTC. Encoded protein: CASSSTDRVNIQYF.

This chain connects TRBV4-2 to TRBJ2-3, with 12 bases that match TRBD2. Germline V gene lookup returns CDR1 LGHNA and CDR2 YNFKEQ. Unmatched junction bases numbered 4, after V lost 4 bases and J lost 2 bases. The CDR3 covers 16 residues. CDR3 sequence: CASSRGLAGYTDTQYF. In DNA form, the CDR3 reads TGTGCCAGCAGCCGCGGACTAGCGGGGTACACAGATACGCAGTATTTT.

V usage is TRBV12-3 or TRBV12-4 and J usage is TRBJ2-1; tentative D call: TRBD1 (8 bases). The CDR3 totals 14 residues. V dropped 6 bases and J dropped 6 bases, with 15 bases sitting between them. CDR3 in amino acids: CASREQGGSNEQFF. CDR3 DNA sequence: TGTGCCAGCAGGGAACAGGGGGGGTCCAATGAGCAGTTCTTC.

This chain joins TRBV6-5 and TRBJ1-1; D possibly corresponds to TRBD1 (5 bases). Germline V gene sequence: CDR1 MNHEY, CDR2 SVGAGI. The CDR3 sequence is 11 residues long. V lost 5 bases to trimming and J lost 7 bases, with 8 bases between them. CDR3 region: CASSRGYEAFF. CDR3 in DNA: TGTGCCAGCAGTAGGGGTTATGAAGCTTTCTTT.

This chain links TRBV5-6 with TRBJ2-7; 8 nucleotides match TRBD1. Unmatched junction bases numbered 7, after V lost 4 bases and J lost 4 bases. The CDR3 runs to 14 residues. Germline V lookup: CDR1 SGHDT, CDR2 YYEEEE. CDR3 sequence: CASSRRQGAYEQYF. The CDR3 nucleotides read TGTGCCAGCAGCCGCCGGCAGGGGGCATACGAGCAGTACTTC. Complete variable domain (other parts from reference TRBV5-6 and TRBJ2-7): DAGVTQSPTHLIKTRGQQVTLRCSPKSGHDTVSWYQQALGQGPQFIFQYYEEEERQRGNFPDRFSGHQFPNYSSELNVNALLLGDSALYLCASSRRQGAYEQYFGPGTRLTVT.